This T cell receptor (beta chain) was recovered during a study of spatial heterogeneity in lung cancer. TCRdb redid the calling of the 5' RACE reads with MiXCR, one entry per CDR3 protein. The repertoire holds 95,000 or so distinct CDR3 sequences, 7.5% to 10% seen once, with 6% to 7.5% in the top ten. This CDR3 comprises 17 residues. Documented time point: sample taken at primary tumor resection. No cell sorting; template was whole RNA from tumor, lung tissue or PBMC. The chain couples TRBV12-2 to TRBJ2-3; whether TRBD1, the table's D call, matches the DNA was not checked. TRBV12-2 is reported as a pseudogene. The material sequenced was PBMCs, taken at surgery. This TCR derives from a male donor with early-stage non-small cell lung cancer. CDR3 sequence reads: CASRLAEERRYTDTQYF. In DNA, the CDR3 is TGTGCAAGTCGCTTAGCGGAGGAGCGGCGCTACACAGATACGCAGTATTTT.